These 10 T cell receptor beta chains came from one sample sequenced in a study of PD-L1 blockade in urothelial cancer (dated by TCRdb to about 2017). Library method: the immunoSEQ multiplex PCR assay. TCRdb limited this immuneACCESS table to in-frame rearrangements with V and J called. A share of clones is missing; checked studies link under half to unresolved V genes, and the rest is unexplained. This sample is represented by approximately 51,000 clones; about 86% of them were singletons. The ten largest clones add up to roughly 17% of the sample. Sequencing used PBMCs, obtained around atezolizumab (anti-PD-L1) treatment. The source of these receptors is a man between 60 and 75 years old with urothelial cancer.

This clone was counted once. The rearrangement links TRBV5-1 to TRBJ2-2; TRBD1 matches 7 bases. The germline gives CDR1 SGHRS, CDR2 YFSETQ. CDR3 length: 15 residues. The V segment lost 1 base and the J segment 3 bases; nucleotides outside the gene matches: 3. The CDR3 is CASSLRGPYTGELFF. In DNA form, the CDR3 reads TGCGCCAGCAGCTTGAGGGGGCCTTACACCGGGGAGCTGTTTTTT.

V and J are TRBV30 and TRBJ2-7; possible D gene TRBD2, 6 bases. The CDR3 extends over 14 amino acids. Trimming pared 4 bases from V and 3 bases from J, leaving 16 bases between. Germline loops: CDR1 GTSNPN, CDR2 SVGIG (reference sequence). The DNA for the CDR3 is TGTGCCTGGACGCGGGGCAGTGGGTACTACGAGCAGTACTTC. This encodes CAWTRGSGYYEQYF.

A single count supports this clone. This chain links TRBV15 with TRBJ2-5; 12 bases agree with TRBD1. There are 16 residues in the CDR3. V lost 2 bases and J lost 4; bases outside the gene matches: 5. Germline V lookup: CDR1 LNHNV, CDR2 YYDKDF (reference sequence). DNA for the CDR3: TGTGCCACCAGCAGATCAGGGACAGGGGGCATAGAGACCCAGTACTTC. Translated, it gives CATSRSGTGGIETQYF. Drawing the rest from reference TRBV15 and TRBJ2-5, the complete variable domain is DAMVIQNPRYQVTQFGKPVTLSCSQTLNHNVMYWYQQKSSQAPKLLFHYYDKDFNNEADTPDNFQSRRPNTSFCFLDIRSPGLGDTAMYLCATSRSGTGGIETQYFGPGTRLLVL.

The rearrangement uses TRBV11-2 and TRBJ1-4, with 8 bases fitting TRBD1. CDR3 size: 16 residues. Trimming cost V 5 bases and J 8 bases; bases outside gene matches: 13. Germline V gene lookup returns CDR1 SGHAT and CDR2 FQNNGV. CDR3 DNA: TGTGCCAGCAGCCCCCCGTGGGACAGGTGGCAAGAAAAACTGTTTTTT. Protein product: CASSPPWDRWQEKLFF.

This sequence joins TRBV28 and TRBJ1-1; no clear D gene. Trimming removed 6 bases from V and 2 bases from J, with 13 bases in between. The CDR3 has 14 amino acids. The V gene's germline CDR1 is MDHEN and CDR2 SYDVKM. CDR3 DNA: TGTGCCAGCAGGCCTCCCAGTGATAACACTGAAGCTTTCTTT. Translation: CASRPPSDNTEAFF.

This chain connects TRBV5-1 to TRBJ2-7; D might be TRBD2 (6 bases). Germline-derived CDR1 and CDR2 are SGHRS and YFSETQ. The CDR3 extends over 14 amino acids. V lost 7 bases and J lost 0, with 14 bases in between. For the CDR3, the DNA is TGCGCCAGCGCTAGTGGAGGGATCTCCTACGAGCAGTACTTC. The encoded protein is CASASGGISYEQYF.

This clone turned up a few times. The CDR3 DNA sequence: TGTGCCTGGAGCAACAGTGATAGCAATCAGCCCCAGCATTTT. It is translated as CAWSNSDSNQPQHF. The chain links TRBV30 to TRBJ1-5, with no clear D. CDR3 length equals 14 residues. The germline gives CDR1 GTSNPN, CDR2 SVGIG (reference sequence). V was pared by 3 bases and J by 0 bases, with 9 bases between.

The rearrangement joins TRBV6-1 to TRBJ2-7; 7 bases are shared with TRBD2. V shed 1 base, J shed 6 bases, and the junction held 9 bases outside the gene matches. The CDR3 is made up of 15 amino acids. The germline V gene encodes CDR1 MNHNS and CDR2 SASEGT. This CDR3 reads CASSEGGGPVGEQYF. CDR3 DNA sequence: TGTGCCAGCAGTGAAGGGGGGGGACCGGTCGGCGAGCAGTACTTC.

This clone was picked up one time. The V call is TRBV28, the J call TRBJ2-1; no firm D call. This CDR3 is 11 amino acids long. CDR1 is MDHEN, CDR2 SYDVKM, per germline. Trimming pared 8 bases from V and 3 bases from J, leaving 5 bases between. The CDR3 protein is CASAIYNEQFF. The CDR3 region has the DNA TGTGCCAGCGCGATCTACAATGAGCAGTTCTTC.

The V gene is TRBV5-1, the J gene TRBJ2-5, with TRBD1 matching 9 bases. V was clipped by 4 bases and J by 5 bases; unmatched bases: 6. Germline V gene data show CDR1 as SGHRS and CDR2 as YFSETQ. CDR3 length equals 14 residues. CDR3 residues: CASSGGQGLETQYF. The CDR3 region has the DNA TGCGCCAGCAGCGGGGGACAGGGATTGGAGACCCAGTACTTC.